The source of this TCR beta chain is a study of PD-L1 blockade in urothelial cancer. Study-level background: In the mid-2010s, patients got going on atezolizumab, taking 1,200 mg intravenously every 3 weeks.

Specified time point: peripheral blood 6 weeks after treatment start. The germline V gene has CDR1 SGHRS and CDR2 YFSETQ. This CDR3 is built from 15 residues. The V end was cut by 4 bases, the J end by 0 bases, with 13 bases between. Synthetically made TCR analog templates were put into each PCR as spikes. Some clones are missing from TCRdb's copy, which holds only in-frame ones; the method was immunoSEQ multiplex PCR. Among approximately 91,000 clones listed, less than 85% were seen once. Remarks on this clone: Its specificity is not known.

Broader study findings: Expansion of tumor-associated blood clones at 3 weeks was greater in durable-benefit patients.

This clonotype was sampled from a man between 65 and 85 years old with urothelial cancer. The source material was PBMCs, sampled around atezolizumab (anti-PD-L1) treatment. The rearrangement joins TRBV5-1 to TRBJ1-1; D unclear. CDR3 DNA sequence: TGCGCCAGCAGCCCGTTTCAATCAGTGAACACTGAAGCTTTCTTT. Protein sequence: CASSPFQSVNTEAFF.